The present T cell receptor (beta chain) was sequenced within a study of PD-1 blockade in mismatch repair-deficient tumors. CDR1 MNHNS and CDR2 SASEGT come from the germline V gene. V lost 3 bases and J 0 bases, leaving 15 bases between the germline ends. The CDR3 is made up of 17 amino acids. Clones were read by immunoSEQ multiplex PCR, and TCRdb kept only the in-frame ones, dropping some. This table holds about 34,000 clones, roughly 80% found once. This material consisted of PBMCs, taken approximately 6 weeks after starting pembrolizumab. The receptor was isolated from an adult with mismatch repair-deficient cancer. The chain has TRBV6-1 and TRBJ2-4; a weak D match, TRBD1 (6 bases). The CDR3 sequence is CASSDRDRLLAKNIQYF. In nucleotides, the CDR3 is TGTGCCAGCAGTGATCGAGACAGGCTACTAGCCAAAAACATTCAGTACTTC.